This TCR beta chain was documented in a study of blood T cell repertoires in COVID-19. Study background: Sources were T cells, B-cell-depleted T cells, or PBMCs; the material itself was cDNA or gDNA.

The CDR3 extends over 14 amino acids. The V gene's germline CDR1 is LGHNA and CDR2 YNFKEQ. V shed 0 bases and J shed 4 bases, with 9 bases lying between them. Original methodology: Amplification with reference gene primers provided the estimates of nucleated cell counts. The protocol was immunoSEQ multiplex PCR, while the TCRdb copy is restricted to in-frame clones and leaves out a portion. V and J calls and clone size are copied from that table; D and trimming were computed from the DNA. The sample includes 30,000 to 45,000 clones, around nine tenths seen only once; the top ten take 4.5% to 5.5%. Sequenced: peripheral blood. J is TRBJ1-1 and V is TRBV4-2; D possibly corresponds to TRBD1 (5 bases). The sequence came from a human donor in a cohort sampled during active COVID-19. This CDR3 reads CASSQENRITEAFF. CDR3 coding DNA: TGTGCCAGCAGCCAAGAAAACAGGATCACTGAAGCTTTCTTT.